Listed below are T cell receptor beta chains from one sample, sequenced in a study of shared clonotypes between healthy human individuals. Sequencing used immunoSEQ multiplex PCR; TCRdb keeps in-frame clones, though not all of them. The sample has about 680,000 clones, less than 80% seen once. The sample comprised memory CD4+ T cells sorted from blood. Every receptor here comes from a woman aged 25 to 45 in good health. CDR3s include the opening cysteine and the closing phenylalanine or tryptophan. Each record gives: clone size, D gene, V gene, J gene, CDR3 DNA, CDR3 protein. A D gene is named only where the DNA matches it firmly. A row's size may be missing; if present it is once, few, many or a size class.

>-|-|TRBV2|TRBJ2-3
TGTGCCAGCAGTGCTGACGGGACTAGCACAGATACGCAGTATTTT
CASSADGTSTDTQYF
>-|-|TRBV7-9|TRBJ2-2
TGTGCCAGCAGCCCCGGCGATGGAGACGGGAACACCGGGGAGCTGTTTTTT
CASSPGDGDGNTGELFF
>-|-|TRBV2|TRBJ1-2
TGTGCCACAACAAGGGGTAGTAATCATGGCTACACCTTC
CATTRGSNHGYTF
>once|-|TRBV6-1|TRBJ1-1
TGTGCCAGCAGTATCCAAGCGGAGGCCGAAGCTTTCTTT
CASSIQAEAEAFF
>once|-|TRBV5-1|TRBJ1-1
TGCGCCAGCAGCGCGGGAGTCATGAACACTGAAGCTTTCTTT
CASSAGVMNTEAFF
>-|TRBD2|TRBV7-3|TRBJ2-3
TGTGCCAGCAGCTTGTTAGCGGGAGCGACAGATACGCAGTATTTT
CASSLLAGATDTQYF
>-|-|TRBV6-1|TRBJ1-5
TGTGCCAGTCACAGGGATAGCAATCAGCCCCAGCATTTT
CASHRDSNQPQHF
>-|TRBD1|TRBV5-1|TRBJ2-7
TGCGCCTCCAAGAAGCTAGGGACAGGGGTCTACGAGCAGTACTTC
CASKKLGTGVYEQYF
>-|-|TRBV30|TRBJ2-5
TGTGCCTGGAGTCCCCAAGAGACCCAGTACTTC
CAWSPQETQYF
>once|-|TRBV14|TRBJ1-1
TGTGCCAGCAGCCAAGCCGGAGCCGGGGCGCGCAGACTGAACACTGAAGCTTTCTTT
CASSQAGAGARRLNTEAFF
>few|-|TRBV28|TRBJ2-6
TGTGCCAGCAGCCTCGGGGATGGGGCCAACGTCCTGACTTTC
CASSLGDGANVLTF
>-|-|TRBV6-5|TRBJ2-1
TGTGCCAGCAGTTACCGGGGCCACACTGAGCAGTTCTTC
CASSYRGHTEQFF
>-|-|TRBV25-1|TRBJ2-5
TGTGCCAGCAGATTCTGGGACATAGAGACCCAGTACTTC
CASRFWDIETQYF
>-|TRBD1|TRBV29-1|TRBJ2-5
TGCAGCGTACGGACAGGGCAAGAGACCCAGTACTTC
CSVRTGQETQYF
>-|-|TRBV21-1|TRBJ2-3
TGTGCCAGCACTACAGGGTCTGGTGAACGGAATCCGCATACGCAGTATTTT
CASTTGSGERNPHTQYF
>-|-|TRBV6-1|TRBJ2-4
TGTGCCAGCAGCCCCAGCAGCACAGGGCTGAACATTCAGTACTTC
CASSPSSTGLNIQYF
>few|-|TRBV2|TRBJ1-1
TGTGCCAGTCGGGACTTAGGCACTGAAGCTTTCTTT
CASRDLGTEAFF
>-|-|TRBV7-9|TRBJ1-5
TGTGCCAGCAGCGCCGGTGGGAGGGACAATCAGCCCCAGCATTTT
CASSAGGRDNQPQHF
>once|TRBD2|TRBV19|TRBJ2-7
TGTGCCAGTAGTCTAGCGGGCAGATACGAGCAGTACTTC
CASSLAGRYEQYF
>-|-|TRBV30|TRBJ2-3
TGTGCCTGGGAGGCTGTGACTAGCACAGATACGCAGTATTTT
CAWEAVTSTDTQYF